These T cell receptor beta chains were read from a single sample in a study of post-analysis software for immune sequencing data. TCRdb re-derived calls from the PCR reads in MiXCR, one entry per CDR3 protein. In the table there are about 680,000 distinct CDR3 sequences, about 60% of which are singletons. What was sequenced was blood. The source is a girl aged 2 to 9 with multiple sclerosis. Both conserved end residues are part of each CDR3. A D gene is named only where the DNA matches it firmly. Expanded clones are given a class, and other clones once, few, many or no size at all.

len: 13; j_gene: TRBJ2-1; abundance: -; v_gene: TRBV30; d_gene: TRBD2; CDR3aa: CAWSPAGTREQFF; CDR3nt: TGTGCCTGGAGTCCAGCGGGAACTCGTGAGCAGTTCTTC
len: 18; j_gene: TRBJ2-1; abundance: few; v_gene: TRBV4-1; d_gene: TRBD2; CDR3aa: CASSQAPPYAGEENEQFF; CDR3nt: TGCGCCAGCAGCCAAGCCCCCCCTTACGCGGGAGAGGAGAATGAGCAGTTCTTC
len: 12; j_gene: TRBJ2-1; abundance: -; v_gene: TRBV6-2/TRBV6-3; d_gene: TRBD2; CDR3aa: CASSPGGAEQFF; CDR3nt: TGTGCCAGCAGTCCGGGGGGGGCTGAGCAGTTCTTC
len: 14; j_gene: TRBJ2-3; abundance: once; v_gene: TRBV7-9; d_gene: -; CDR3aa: CASSLQGGQDTQYF; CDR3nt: TGTGCCAGCAGCTTGCAGGGAGGACAAGATACGCAGTATTTT
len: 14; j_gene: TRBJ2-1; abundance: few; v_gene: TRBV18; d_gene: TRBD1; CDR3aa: CASSRGQGNNEQFF; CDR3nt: TGTGCCAGCTCACGAGGACAGGGAAACAATGAGCAGTTCTTC
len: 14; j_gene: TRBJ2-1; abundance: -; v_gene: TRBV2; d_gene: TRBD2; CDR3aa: CASTSLAGGNEQFF; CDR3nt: TGTGCCAGCACAAGTCTAGCGGGAGGGAATGAGCAGTTCTTC
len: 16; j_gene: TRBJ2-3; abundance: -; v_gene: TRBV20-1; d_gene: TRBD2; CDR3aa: CSARDALAGETDTQYF; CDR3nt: TGCAGTGCTAGAGATGCGCTAGCGGGAGAAACAGATACGCAGTATTTT
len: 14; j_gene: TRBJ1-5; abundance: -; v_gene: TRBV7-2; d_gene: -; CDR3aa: CASSAQGGNQPQHF; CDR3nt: TGTGCCAGCAGCGCACAGGGTGGTAATCAGCCCCAGCATTTT
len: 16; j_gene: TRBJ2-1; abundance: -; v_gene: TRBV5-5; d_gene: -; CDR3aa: CASSHSRGTGYRRQFF; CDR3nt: TGTGCCAGCAGCCATTCCCGGGGAACAGGGTACCGAAGACAGTTCTTC
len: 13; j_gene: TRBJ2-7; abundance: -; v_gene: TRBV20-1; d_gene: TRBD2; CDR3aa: CSARVAGRHEQYF; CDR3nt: TGCAGTGCTAGAGTAGCGGGGAGACACGAGCAGTACTTC
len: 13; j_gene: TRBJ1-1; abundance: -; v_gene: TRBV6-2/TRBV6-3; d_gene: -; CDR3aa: CASSYVGGYEAFF; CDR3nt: TGTGCCAGCAGTTACGTCGGCGGCTATGAAGCTTTCTTT
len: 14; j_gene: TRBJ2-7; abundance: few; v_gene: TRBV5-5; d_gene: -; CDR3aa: CASSKKDGSYEQYF; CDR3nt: TGTGCCAGCAGCAAAAAGGACGGATCCTACGAGCAGTACTTC
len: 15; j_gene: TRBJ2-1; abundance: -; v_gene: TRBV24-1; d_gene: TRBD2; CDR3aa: CATSDSSGIGDEQFF; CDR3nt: TGTGCCACCAGTGACTCTAGCGGGATCGGGGATGAGCAGTTCTTC
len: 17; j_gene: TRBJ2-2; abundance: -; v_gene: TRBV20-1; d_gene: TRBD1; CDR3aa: CSAVKTWGQDDTGELFF; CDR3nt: TGCAGTGCTGTAAAAACCTGGGGACAGGACGACACCGGGGAGCTGTTTTTT
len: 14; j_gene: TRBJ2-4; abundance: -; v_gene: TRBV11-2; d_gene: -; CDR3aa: CASSATVAKNIQYF; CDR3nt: TGTGCCAGCAGCGCCACGGTGGCCAAAAACATTCAGTACTTC
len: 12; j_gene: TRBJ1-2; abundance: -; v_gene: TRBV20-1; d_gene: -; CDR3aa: CSARAPPYGYTF; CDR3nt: TGCAGTGCTAGAGCCCCCCCCTATGGCTACACCTTC
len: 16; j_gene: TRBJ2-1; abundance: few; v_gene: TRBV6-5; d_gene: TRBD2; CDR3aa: CASSYSRGYSYNEQFF; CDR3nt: TGTGCCAGCAGTTACTCGCGGGGGTACTCCTACAATGAGCAGTTCTTC
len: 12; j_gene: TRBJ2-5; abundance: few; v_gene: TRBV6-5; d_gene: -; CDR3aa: CASSTDVRTQYF; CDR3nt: TGTGCCAGCAGTACTGATGTAAGGACCCAGTACTTC
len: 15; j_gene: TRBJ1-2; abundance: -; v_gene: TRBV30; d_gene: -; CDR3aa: CAWSLTGQLNYGYTF; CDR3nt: TGTGCCTGGAGCCTAACAGGACAGCTTAACTATGGCTACACCTTC
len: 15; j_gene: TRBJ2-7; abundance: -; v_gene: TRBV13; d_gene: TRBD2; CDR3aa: CASSLEGLADYEQYF; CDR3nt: TGTGCCAGCAGCTTAGAGGGGCTAGCGGACTACGAGCAGTACTTC
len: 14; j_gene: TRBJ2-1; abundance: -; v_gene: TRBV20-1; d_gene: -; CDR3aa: CSARDRPSGIEQFF; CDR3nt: TGCAGTGCTAGAGATCGTCCTTCGGGAATTGAGCAGTTCTTC
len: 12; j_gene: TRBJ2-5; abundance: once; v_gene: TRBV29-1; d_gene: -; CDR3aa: CSVEFLEETQYF; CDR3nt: TGCAGCGTTGAATTTTTGGAAGAGACCCAGTACTTC
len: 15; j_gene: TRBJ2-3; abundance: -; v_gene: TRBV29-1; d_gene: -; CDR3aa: CSVVTGLSSTDTQYF; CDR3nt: TGCAGCGTGGTTACGGGACTCAGCAGCACAGATACGCAGTATTTT
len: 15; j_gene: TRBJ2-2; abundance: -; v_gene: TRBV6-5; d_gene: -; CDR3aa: CASSYQNAGTGELFF; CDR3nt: TGTGCCAGCAGTTACCAAAACGCGGGCACCGGGGAGCTGTTTTTT
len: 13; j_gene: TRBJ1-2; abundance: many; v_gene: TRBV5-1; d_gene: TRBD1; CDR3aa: CASSLGTDYGYTF; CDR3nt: TGTGCCAGCAGCTTAGGGACAGACTATGGCTACACCTTC
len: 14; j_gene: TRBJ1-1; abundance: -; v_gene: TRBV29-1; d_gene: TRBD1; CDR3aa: CSVERDSANTEAFF; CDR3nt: TGCAGCGTTGAAAGGGACAGCGCGAACACTGAAGCTTTCTTT
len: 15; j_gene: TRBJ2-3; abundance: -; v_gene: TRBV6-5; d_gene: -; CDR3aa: CASSPRGGPGDTQYF; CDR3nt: TGTGCCAGCAGCCCCCGCGGGGGCCCCGGGGATACGCAGTATTTT
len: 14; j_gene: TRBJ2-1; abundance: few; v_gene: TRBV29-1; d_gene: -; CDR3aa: CSMQSPSSYNEQFF; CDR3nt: TGCAGCATGCAGTCTCCGAGCTCCTACAATGAGCAGTTCTTC
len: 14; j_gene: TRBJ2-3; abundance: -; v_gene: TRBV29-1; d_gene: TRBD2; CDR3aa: CSVGKRGRTDTQYF; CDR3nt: TGCAGCGTTGGCAAGCGGGGCCGCACAGATACGCAGTATTTT
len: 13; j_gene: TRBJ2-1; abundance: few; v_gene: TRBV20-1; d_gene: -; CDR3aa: CSARRGETNEQFF; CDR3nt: TGCAGTGCCAGGAGGGGAGAAACGAATGAGCAGTTCTTC
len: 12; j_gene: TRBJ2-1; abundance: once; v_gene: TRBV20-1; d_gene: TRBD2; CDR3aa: CSAGASGNEQFF; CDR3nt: TGCAGTGCAGGAGCTAGCGGGAATGAGCAGTTCTTC
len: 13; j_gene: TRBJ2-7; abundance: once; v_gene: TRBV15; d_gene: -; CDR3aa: CATSATVTYEQYF; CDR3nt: TGTGCCACCAGCGCAACGGTGACCTACGAGCAGTACTTC
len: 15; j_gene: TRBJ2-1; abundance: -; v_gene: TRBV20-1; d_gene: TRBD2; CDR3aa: CSAVPTSGEVNEQFF; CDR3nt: TGCAGTGCAGTACCGACTAGCGGGGAGGTCAATGAGCAGTTCTTC
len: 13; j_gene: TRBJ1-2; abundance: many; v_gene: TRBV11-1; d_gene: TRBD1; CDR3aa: CASSRGQQYGYTF; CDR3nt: TGTGCCAGCAGCAGGGGACAGCAATATGGCTACACCTTC
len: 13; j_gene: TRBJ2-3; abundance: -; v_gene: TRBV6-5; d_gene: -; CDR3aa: CASSYSRVDTQYF; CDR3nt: TGTGCCAGCAGTTACTCGAGAGTAGATACGCAGTATTTT
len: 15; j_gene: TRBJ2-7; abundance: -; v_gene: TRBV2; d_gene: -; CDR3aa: CASSEGFQGPYEQYF; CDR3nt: TGTGCCAGTAGCGAAGGGTTCCAGGGGCCCTACGAGCAGTACTTC
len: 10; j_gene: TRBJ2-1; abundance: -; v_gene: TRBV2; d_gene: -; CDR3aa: CASSEAEQFF; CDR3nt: TGTGCCAGCAGTGAGGCTGAGCAGTTCTTC
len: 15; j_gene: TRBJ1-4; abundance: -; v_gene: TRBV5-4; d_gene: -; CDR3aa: CASSRTARSGEKLFF; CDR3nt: TGTGCCAGCAGCCGAACGGCCCGCTCTGGAGAAAAACTGTTTTTT
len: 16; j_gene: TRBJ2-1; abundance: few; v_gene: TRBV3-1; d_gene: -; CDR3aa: CASSPLGVAEDNEQFF; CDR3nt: TGTGCCAGCAGCCCGCTGGGAGTAGCGGAAGACAATGAGCAGTTCTTC
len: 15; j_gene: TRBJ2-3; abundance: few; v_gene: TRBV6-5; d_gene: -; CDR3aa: CASSYSGHRADTQYF; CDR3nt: TGTGCCAGCAGTTACTCTGGGCATCGGGCAGATACGCAGTATTTT
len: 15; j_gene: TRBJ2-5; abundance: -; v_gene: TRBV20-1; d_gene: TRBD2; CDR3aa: CSARVGTSGKETQYF; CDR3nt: TGCAGTGCTAGAGTAGGGACTAGCGGGAAAGAGACCCAGTACTTC
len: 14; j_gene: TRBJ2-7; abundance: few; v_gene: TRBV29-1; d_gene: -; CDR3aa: CSVEDFSINGERYF; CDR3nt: TGCAGCGTTGAAGACTTTTCCATAAACGGGGAGCGGTACTTC
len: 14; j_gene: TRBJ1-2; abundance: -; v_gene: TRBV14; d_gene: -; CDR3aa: CASSQAGGFYGYTF; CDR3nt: TGTGCCAGCAGCCAGGCAGGAGGATTCTATGGCTACACCTTC
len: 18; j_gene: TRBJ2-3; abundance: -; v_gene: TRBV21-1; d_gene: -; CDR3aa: CASSSEARKLACTDTQYF; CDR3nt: TGTGCCAGCAGCAGCGAAGCCAGAAAACTAGCTTGCACAGATACGCAGTATTTT
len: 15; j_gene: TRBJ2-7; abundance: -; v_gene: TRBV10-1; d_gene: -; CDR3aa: CASSEKRALSYEQYF; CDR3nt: TGCGCCAGCAGTGAGAAGCGGGCACTCTCCTACGAGCAGTACTTC
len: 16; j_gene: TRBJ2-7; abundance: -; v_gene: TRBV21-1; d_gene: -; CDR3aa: CASSKADTDSSYEQYF; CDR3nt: TGTGCCAGCAGCAAAGCGGACACAGATAGCTCCTACGAGCAGTACTTC
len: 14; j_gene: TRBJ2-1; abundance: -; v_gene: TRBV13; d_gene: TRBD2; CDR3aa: CASSLIGGYNEQFF; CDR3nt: TGTGCCAGCAGCTTAATCGGGGGGTACAATGAGCAGTTCTTC
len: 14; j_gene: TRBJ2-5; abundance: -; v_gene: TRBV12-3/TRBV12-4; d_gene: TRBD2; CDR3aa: CASSRSGGTFGQYF; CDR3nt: TGTGCCAGCAGCCGCAGCGGGGGGACCTTCGGGCAGTACTTC
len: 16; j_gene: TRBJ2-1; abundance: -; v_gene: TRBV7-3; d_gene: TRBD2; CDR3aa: CASSLRSGASYNEQFF; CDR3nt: TGTGCCAGCAGCTTAAGAAGCGGGGCCTCCTACAATGAGCAGTTCTTC
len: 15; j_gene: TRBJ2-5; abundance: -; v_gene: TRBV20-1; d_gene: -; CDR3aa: CSASLPREHPGEQYF; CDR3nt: TGCAGTGCTAGCTTACCGCGGGAACATCCTGGGGAGCAGTACTTC
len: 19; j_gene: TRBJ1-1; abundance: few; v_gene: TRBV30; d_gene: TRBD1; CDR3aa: CAWKSGDRGPETGGTEAFF; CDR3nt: TGTGCCTGGAAGAGTGGAGACAGGGGACCTGAAACGGGTGGCACTGAAGCTTTCTTT
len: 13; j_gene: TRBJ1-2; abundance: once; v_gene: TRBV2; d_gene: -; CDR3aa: CASSEIRGSGYTF; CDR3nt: TGTGCCAGCAGTGAAATCAGGGGATCTGGCTACACCTTC
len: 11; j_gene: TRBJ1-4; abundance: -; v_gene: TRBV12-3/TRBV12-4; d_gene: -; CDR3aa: CASSFVGKLFF; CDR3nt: TGTGCCAGCAGTTTTGTCGGAAAACTGTTTTTT
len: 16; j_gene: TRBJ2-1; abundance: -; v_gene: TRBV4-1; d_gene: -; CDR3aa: CASSLIRAFSYNEQFF; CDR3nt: TGCGCCAGCAGCCTAATAAGGGCGTTCTCCTACAATGAGCAGTTCTTC
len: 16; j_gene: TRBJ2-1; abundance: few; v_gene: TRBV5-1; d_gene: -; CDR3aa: CASSLGPDKVDNEQFF; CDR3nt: TGCGCCAGCAGCTTGGGTCCGGACAAAGTCGACAATGAGCAGTTCTTC